Below, 19 T cell receptor beta chains from the same sample are listed, as sequenced in a study of vaccination and CD4 T cells after COVID-19. Their cognate antigens are unknown. Noted treatment: roughly ten-day PBMC culture with coronavirus spike peptide pools or control peptides (ViraFEST assay). Researchers used the Oncomine TCR Beta short-read assay to sequence DNA from cultured CD4+ T cells. Each CDR3 protein gets one entry after TCRdb re-called the PCR reads with MiXCR. The sample contains some 15,000 distinct CDR3 sequences, roughly 29% of which appear only once. The sample was cultured CD4+ T cells from blood. These receptors were obtained from a human donor with COVID-19.

The table lists this clonotype with a few counts. The chain combines TRBV20-1 with TRBJ2-3, with TRBD2 identical over 8 bases. V was pared by 6 bases and J by 5 bases, with 1 base of the junction left unmatched. The CDR3 contains 11 residues. CDR1 and CDR2 from the germline V gene are DFQATT and SNEGSKA (reference sequence). The CDR3 nucleotides are TGCAGTGCCCGGGGGGGAGATACGCAGTATTTT. It yields the protein CSARGGDTQYF.

A few counts support this clonotype. The gene calls are TRBV7-9 and TRBJ1-3; D not certain. CDR1 SEHNR and CDR2 FQNEAQ come from the germline V gene (reference sequence). This CDR3 is 15 amino acids long. Trimming removed 1 base from V and 1 base from J, with 8 bases in between. This CDR3 reads CASSLGRLSGNTIYF. CDR3 coding DNA: TGTGCCAGCAGCTTAGGACGGCTATCTGGAAACACCATATATTTT.

This clonotype has more than one count but fewer than ten. The chain links TRBV2 to TRBJ1-2; D is undetermined. CDR1 and CDR2 from the germline V gene are SNHLY and FYNNEI. The V and J ends lost 2 bases and 4 bases respectively, with 11 bases between them. CDR3 length: 14 residues. In DNA, the CDR3 is TGTGCCAGCAGTGAAACCGGCAGCTTCTATGGCTACACCTTC. The encoded protein is CASSETGSFYGYTF.

The genes are TRBV4-2 and TRBJ2-3, with 8 bases matching TRBD2. Germline V gene data show CDR1 as LGHNA and CDR2 as YNFKEQ. V gave up 0 bases and J gave up 2 bases; unmatched junction bases: 13. The CDR3 is 19 residues long. The CDR3 DNA is TGTGCCAGCAGCCAAGATGAATCCATGGCGGGGGGTTACACAGATACGCAGTATTTT. Residues: CASSQDESMAGGYTDTQYF.

The chain's CDR3 is CASSQVASGVGEQYF. The CDR3, as DNA: TGTGCCAGTAGCCAAGTGGCGAGCGGAGTGGGCGAGCAGTACTTC. The chain is built from TRBV19 and TRBJ2-7; TRBD2 might be the D (5 bases). Looked up from germline, CDR1 is LNHDA and CDR2 is SQIVND (reference sequence). The CDR3 is 15 residues long. Trimming removed 6 bases from V and 6 bases from J, with 21 bases in between. Using reference TRBV19 and TRBJ2-7 for the parts outside the CDR3, the full variable domain is DGGITQSPKYLFRKEGQNVTLSCEQNLNHDAMYWYRQDPGQGLRLIYYSQIVNDFQKGDIAEGYSVSREKKESFPLTVTSAQKNPTAFYLCASSQVASGVGEQYFGPGTRLTVT.

This clonotype was observed a few times. The chain links TRBV7-9 to TRBJ1-5, with unresolved D. The CDR3 covers 16 residues. Per germline, CDR1 SEHNR and CDR2 FQNEAQ (reference sequence). V shed 5 bases and J shed 0 bases, with 14 bases lying between them. The CDR3 loop is CASSAKRGYSNQPQHF. For the CDR3, the DNA is TGTGCCAGCAGCGCTAAAAGAGGCTATAGCAATCAGCCCCAGCATTTT.

The chain uses TRBV10-3 and TRBJ1-3; TRBD1 might be the D (6 bases). The germline V and J ends were trimmed by 0 bases and 4 bases, with 13 bases remaining between them. The CDR3 consists of 16 residues. CDR1 ENHRY and CDR2 SYGVKD come from the germline V gene. The CDR3 DNA follows: TGTGCCATCAGTGAGTCCCGCGTCAGGGGAGGAAACACCATATATTTT. Translating gives CAISESRVRGGNTIYF.

This clonotype has more than one count but fewer than ten. This chain connects TRBV10-3 to TRBJ2-1; perhaps TRBD2 as D (6 bases). This CDR3 is built from 15 residues. The germline gives CDR1 ENHRY, CDR2 SYGVKD. The germline V and J ends were trimmed by 6 bases and 0 bases, with 12 bases remaining between them. CDR3 sequence: CAISPGGNSYNEQFF. CDR3 DNA: TGTGCCATCAGCCCTGGGGGGAACTCCTACAATGAGCAGTTCTTC.

The chain uses TRBV19 and TRBJ1-1, with D possibly matching TRBD1 (6 bases). Per the germline V gene, CDR1 is LNHDA and CDR2 is SQIVND (reference sequence). V was cut by 5 bases and J by 4 bases, with 17 bases left in between. This CDR3 has 15 residues. The CDR3 nucleotides are TGTGCCAGTAGTCTAACGACAGGCGCTAGCACTGAAGCTTTCTTT. Protein: CASSLTTGASTEAFF.

This clonotype was seen only a few times. The chain combines TRBV20-1 with TRBJ1-5; 7 positions match TRBD1. V dropped 2 bases and J dropped 3; count of bases not matched to a gene: 7. The germline CDR1 and CDR2 sequences are DFQATT and SNEGSKA (reference sequence). There are 15 residues in the CDR3. The CDR3 is CSARTGTGDNQPQHF. The CDR3 DNA reads TGCAGTGCTAGAACGGGCACAGGGGACAATCAGCCCCAGCATTTT.

This sequence joins TRBV24-1 and TRBJ2-1; TRBD2 might be the D (6 bases). The CDR3 is made up of 16 amino acids. Trimming took 4 bases from V and 2 from J, leaving 14 bases between them. Germline CDR1 reads KGHDR; CDR2 reads SFDVKD. This CDR3 reads CATSDWGDSAYNEQFF. CDR3 coding DNA: TGTGCCACCAGTGACTGGGGGGATTCGGCCTACAATGAGCAGTTCTTC.

A few counts support this clonotype. V usage is TRBV28 and J usage is TRBJ2-4; possible D gene TRBD2, 6 bases. V was shortened by 1 base and J by 2 bases, with 9 bases between the two germline ends. CDR3 length equals 15 residues. Germline V gene lookup returns CDR1 MDHEN and CDR2 SYDVKM. CDR3 bases: TGTGCCAGCAGTTTATTGGCGGGGACCAAAAACATTCAGTACTTC. This codes for CASSLLAGTKNIQYF.

The sample holds a few counts of this clonotype. This chain uses TRBV7-8 with TRBJ1-6, with TRBD1 identical over 11 bases. Looked up from germline, CDR1 is SGHVS and CDR2 is FQNEAQ. V was clipped by 0 bases and J by 9 bases; unmatched bases: 1. The CDR3 is made up of 15 amino acids. CDR3 in DNA: TGTGCCAGCAGCTTAGCCGGGACAGGGGGTTCACCCCTCCACTTT. It translates to CASSLAGTGGSPLHF. Looking up the rest from reference TRBV7-8 and TRBJ1-6 gives the full variable domain: GAGVSQSPRYKVAKRGQDVALRCDPISGHVSLFWYQQALGQGPEFLTYFQNEAQLDKSGLPSDRFFAERPEGSVSTLKIQRTQQEDSAVYLCASSLAGTGGSPLHFGNGTRLTVT.

V gene TRBV27 combines with J gene TRBJ2-3, with 8 positions matching TRBD2. The germline gives CDR1 MNHEY, CDR2 SMNVEV (reference sequence). There are 14 residues in the CDR3. The V and J ends lost 8 bases and 5 bases, in that order; junction bases with no gene match: 9. The CDR3 here is CASGLSRGGDTQYF. The CDR3 DNA is TGTGCCAGCGGCCTGTCCCGGGGGGGAGATACGCAGTATTTT.

This chain links TRBV11-3 with TRBJ2-1, with TRBD1 as a possible D gene (5 bases). The CDR3 is 12 amino acids. Trimming stripped 4 bases from V and 9 bases from J, with 10 bases between. Germline CDR1 is SGHNT and CDR2 is YENEEA. The CDR3 here is CASSSDIGEQFF. As DNA, the CDR3 is TGTGCCAGCAGCTCGGACATCGGTGAGCAGTTCTTC.

CDR3 coding DNA: TGCGCCAGCAGCTTGGTTACACAAGCTACGTTTAACTATGGCTACACCTTC. It encodes CASSLVTQATFNYGYTF. This chain uses TRBV5-1 with TRBJ1-2; D uncertain. This CDR3 region has 17 residues. Looked up from germline, CDR1 is SGHRS and CDR2 is YFSETQ. Deletions cut 0 bases from V and 1 base from J, with 16 bases between. Combining the CDR3 with reference TRBV5-1 and TRBJ1-2 gives the whole variable domain KAGVTQTPRYLIKTRGQQVTLSCSPISGHRSVSWYQQTPGQGLQFLFEYFSETQRNKGNFPGRFSGRQFSNSRSEMNVSTLELGDSALYLCASSLVTQATFNYGYTFGSGTRLTVV.

The rearrangement links TRBV19 to TRBJ1-2, with 12 bases aligning to TRBD1. Germline loops: CDR1 LNHDA, CDR2 SQIVND (reference sequence). This CDR3 region has 17 residues. J was trimmed by 2 bases and V by 5 bases; bases with no gene match: 9. The CDR3 sequence: CASSVRDRGHQNYGYTF. CDR3 DNA: TGTGCCAGTAGTGTGCGGGACAGGGGGCACCAGAACTATGGCTACACCTTC.

This clonotype has more than one count but fewer than ten. V usage is TRBV19 and J usage is TRBJ1-2; 8 bases are shared with TRBD1. The CDR3 length is 12 residues. CDR1 is LNHDA, CDR2 SQIVND, per germline (reference sequence). The V gene end was trimmed by 6 bases and the J gene end by 8 bases; junction bases not matched to a gene: 5. The CDR3 nucleotides are TGTGCCAGTAGGGACAGGGCGCTGGGCTACACCTTC. This codes for CASRDRALGYTF.

This clonotype was observed a handful of times. V gene TRBV27 combines with J gene TRBJ1-5; D is undetermined. The CDR3 extends over 14 amino acids. The V and J ends lost 8 bases and 1 base respectively, with 12 bases between them. Germline V gene lookup returns CDR1 MNHEY and CDR2 SMNVEV (reference sequence). The CDR3 region is CASSERVSNQPQHF. CDR3 bases: TGTGCCAGCTCAGAAAGGGTGAGCAATCAGCCCCAGCATTTT.